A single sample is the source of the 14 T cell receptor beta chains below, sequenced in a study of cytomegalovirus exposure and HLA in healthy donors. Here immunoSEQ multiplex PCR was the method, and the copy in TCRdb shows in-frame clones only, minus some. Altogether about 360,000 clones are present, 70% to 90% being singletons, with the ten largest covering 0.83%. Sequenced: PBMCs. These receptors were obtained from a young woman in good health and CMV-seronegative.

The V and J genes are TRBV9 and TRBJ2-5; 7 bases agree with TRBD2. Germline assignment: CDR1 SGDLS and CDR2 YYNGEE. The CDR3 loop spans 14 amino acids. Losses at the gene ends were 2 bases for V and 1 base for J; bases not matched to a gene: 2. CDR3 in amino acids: CASSVSSGQETQYF. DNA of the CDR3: TGTGCCAGCAGCGTGTCTAGCGGCCAAGAGACCCAGTACTTC.

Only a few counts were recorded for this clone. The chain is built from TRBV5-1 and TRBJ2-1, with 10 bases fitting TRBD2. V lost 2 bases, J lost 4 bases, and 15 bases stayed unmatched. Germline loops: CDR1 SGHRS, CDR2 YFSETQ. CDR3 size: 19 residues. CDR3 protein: CASSLSGTSEGYFYNEQFF. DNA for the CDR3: TGCGCCAGCAGCTTATCCGGGACTAGCGAGGGATATTTTTACAATGAGCAGTTCTTC.

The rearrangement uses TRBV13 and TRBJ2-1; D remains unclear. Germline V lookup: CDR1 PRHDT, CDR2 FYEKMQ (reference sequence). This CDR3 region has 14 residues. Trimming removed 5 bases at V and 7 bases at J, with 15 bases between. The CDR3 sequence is CASSPMADTNEQFF. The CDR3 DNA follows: TGTGCCAGCAGCCCAATGGCGGATACGAATGAGCAGTTCTTC.

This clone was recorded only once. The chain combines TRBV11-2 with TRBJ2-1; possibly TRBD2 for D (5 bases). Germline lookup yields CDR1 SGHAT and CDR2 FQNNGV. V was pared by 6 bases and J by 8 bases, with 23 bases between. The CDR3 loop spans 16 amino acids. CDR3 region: CASSAVKGGRQYEQFF. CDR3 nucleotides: TGTGCCAGCAGTGCCGTCAAAGGAGGTCGACAATATGAGCAGTTCTTC.

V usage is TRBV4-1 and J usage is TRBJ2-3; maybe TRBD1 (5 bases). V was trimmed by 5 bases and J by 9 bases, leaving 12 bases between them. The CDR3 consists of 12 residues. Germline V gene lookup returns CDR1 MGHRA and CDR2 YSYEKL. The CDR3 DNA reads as TGCGCCAGCAGCGGACGTCCAGGGACGCAGTATTTT. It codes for CASSGRPGTQYF.

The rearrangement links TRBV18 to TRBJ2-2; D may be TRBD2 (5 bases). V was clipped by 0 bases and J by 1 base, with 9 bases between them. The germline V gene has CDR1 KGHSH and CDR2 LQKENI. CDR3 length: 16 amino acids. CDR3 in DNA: TGTGCCAGCTCACCACCGAACCGGGAGAACACCGGGGAGCTGTTTTTT. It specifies CASSPPNRENTGELFF. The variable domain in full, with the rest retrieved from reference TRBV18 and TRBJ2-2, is NAGVMQNPRHLVRRRGQEARLRCSPMKGHSHVYWYRQLPEEGLKFMVYLQKENIIDESGMPKERFSAEFPKEGPSILRIQQVVRGDSAAYFCASSPPNRENTGELFFGEGSRLTVL.

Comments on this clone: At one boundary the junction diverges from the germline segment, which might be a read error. CDR3 loop: CASSQGHYPRF. DNA of the CDR3: TGCGCCAGCAGCCAAGGCCATTACCCGCGATTT. V usage is TRBV4-1 and J usage is TRBJ1-1; D is unresolved. In germline, CDR1 is MGHRA, CDR2 YSYEKL. CDR3 length equals 11 residues.

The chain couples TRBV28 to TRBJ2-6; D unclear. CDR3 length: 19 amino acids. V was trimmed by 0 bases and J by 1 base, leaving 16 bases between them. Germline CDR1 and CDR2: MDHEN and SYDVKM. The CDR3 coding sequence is TGTGCCAGCAGTTTATGGACCCTAAGACCGGGTTCTGGGGCCAACGTCCTGACTTTC. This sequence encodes CASSLWTLRPGSGANVLTF. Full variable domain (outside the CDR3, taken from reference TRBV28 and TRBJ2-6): DVKVTQSSRYLVKRTGEKVFLECVQDMDHENMFWYRQDPGLGLRLIYFSYDVKMKEKGDIPEGYSVSREKKERFSLILESASTNQTSMYLCASSLWTLRPGSGANVLTFGAGSRLTVL.

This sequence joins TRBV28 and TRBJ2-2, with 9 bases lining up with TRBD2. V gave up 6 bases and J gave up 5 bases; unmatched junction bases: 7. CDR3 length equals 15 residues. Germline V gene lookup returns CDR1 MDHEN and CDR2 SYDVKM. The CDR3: CASSLSGRRTGELFF. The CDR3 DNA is TGTGCCAGCAGCCTCAGCGGGAGGCGGACCGGGGAGCTGTTTTTT.

In DNA form, the CDR3 reads TGTGCCAGCAGTTCCAGGACAGGGGGCTTTGGTGGCTACACCTTC. This encodes CASSSRTGGFGGYTF. The genes are TRBV6-5 and TRBJ1-2, with 11 bases identical to TRBD1. Germline V CDR1 and CDR2: MNHEY, SVGAGI. The CDR3 length is 15 residues. V was pared by 4 bases and J by 7 bases, with 8 bases of the junction left unmatched.

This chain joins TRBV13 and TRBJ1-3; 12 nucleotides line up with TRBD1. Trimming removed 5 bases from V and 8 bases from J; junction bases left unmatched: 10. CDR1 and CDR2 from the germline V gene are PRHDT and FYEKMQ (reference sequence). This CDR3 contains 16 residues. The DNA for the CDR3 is TGTGCCAGCAGCCCTCGGGGACAGGGGGCTTTAGACACCATATATTTT. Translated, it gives CASSPRGQGALDTIYF.

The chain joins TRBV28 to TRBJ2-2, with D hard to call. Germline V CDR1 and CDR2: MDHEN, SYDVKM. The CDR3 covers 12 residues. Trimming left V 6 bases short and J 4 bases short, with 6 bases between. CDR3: CASRHSTGELFF. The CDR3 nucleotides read TGTGCCAGCAGACATTCCACCGGGGAGCTGTTTTTT.

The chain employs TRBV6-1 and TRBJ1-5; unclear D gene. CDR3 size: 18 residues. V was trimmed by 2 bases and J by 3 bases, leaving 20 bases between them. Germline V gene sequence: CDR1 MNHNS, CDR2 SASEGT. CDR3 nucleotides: TGTGCCAGCAGTGAATTATGGGCGATCCCCGAATCCAATCAGCCCCAGCATTTT. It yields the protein CASSELWAIPESNQPQHF.

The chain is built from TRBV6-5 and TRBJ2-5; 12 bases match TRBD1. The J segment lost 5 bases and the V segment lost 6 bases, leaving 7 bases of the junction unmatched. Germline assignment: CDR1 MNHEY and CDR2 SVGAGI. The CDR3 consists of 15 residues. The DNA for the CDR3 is TGTGCCAGCAGCGGGGGACAGGGGGCAGGGGAGACCCAGTACTTC. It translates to CASSGGQGAGETQYF.